The 7 T cell receptor beta chains reported below all come from one sample, sequenced in a study of T cell repertoires in cytomegalovirus infection. TCRdb re-analysed the reads in MiXCR, keeping a single row per CDR3 protein. The repertoire includes more than 65,000 distinct CDR3 sequences, 40% to 50% of them detected once, and 85% to 95% sits in the top ten. No antigen is known for these receptors. The specimen was CD8+ T cells from cultured PBMCs, collected from culture after CMV antigen stimulation. Receptors were obtained from a human donor in good health (CMV status not recorded). Some clones in this sample may be carry-over from other donors' samples.

The chain carries TRBV7-6 and TRBJ1-1, with 9 bases matching TRBD1. The CDR3 has 17 residues. The trim removed 4 bases at V and 12 bases at J, leaving 21 bases unmatched. CDR1 and CDR2 from the germline V gene are SGHVS and FNYEAQ. The CDR3 DNA reads as TGTGCCAGCAGCTACTTAGACGGGACAGGGAACCCTTTGGAAACTTTCTTT. This codes for CASSYLDGTGNPLETFF.

CDR3 sequence: CASSLVTETNNEQFF. The CDR3 DNA follows: TGTGCCAGCAGCTTGGTAACGGAGACCAACAATGAGCAGTTCTTC. The chain links TRBV5-8 to TRBJ2-1; no reliable D call. Per germline, CDR1 SGHTS and CDR2 YDEGEE. Trimming removed 0 bases from V and 5 bases from J, with 12 bases in between. The CDR3 spans 15 residues.

This clonotype showed up just a few times. The chain carries TRBV6-2 or TRBV6-3 and TRBJ2-2; TRBD2 is a possible D gene (5 bases). Trimming cost V 8 bases and J 6 bases, with 10 bases left between them. The CDR3 consists of 12 residues. Per germline, CDR1 MNHEY and CDR2 SVGEGT. The CDR3 nucleotides are TGTGCCAGCGATAGTAGCGCCGGGGAGCTGTTTTTT. This sequence encodes CASDSSAGELFF.

This chain connects TRBV7-9 to TRBJ2-7; D unclear. The CDR3 spans 14 residues. V lost 6 bases to trimming and J lost 0 bases, with 12 bases between them. Germline V gene data show CDR1 as SEHNR and CDR2 as FQNEAQ (reference sequence). CDR3 DNA: TGTGCCAGCAGTCCTTCCGGCTCCTCCTACGAGCAGTACTTC. This codes for CASSPSGSSYEQYF.

The genes are TRBV5-4 and TRBJ1-4, with unresolved D. V lost 1 base and J lost 5, with 15 bases in between. Germline V gene data show CDR1 as SGHNT and CDR2 as YYREEE (reference sequence). The CDR3 contains 16 residues. The CDR3 DNA sequence: TGTGCCAGCAGCTTGCGTTCGGCACACGTCAATGAAAAACTGTTTTTT. Protein: CASSLRSAHVNEKLFF.

As for this clonotype: One end of the junction varies from germline; a read error may be responsible. The V gene is TRBV7-7, the J gene TRBJ2-1, with TRBD2 identical over 7 bases. Germline CDR1 and CDR2: SSHAT and FNYEAQ (reference sequence). The CDR3 totals 15 residues. The DNA of the CDR3 is TGTGCTAGCAGCTTAGGACGGGAGGCAGGCGGTGAGCAGTTCTTC. This encodes CASSLGREAGGEQFF.

V is TRBV6-1 and J is TRBJ1-1; no firm D call. Trimming left V 6 bases short and J 5 bases short, with 13 bases between. This CDR3 region has 13 residues. Germline CDR1 MNHNS, CDR2 SASEGT. The CDR3 loop reads CASRSLGFTEAFF. For the CDR3, the DNA is TGTGCCAGCAGAAGCCTCGGTTTTACTGAAGCTTTCTTT.